Listed below are T cell receptor beta chains from one sample, sequenced in a study of CXCR3-negative and CXCR3-positive naive CD8 T cells. TCRdb reprocessed the 5' RACE reads and reports one entry per CDR3 protein, with no DNA. The table for this sample gives roughly 70,000 distinct CDR3 sequences. Sequences were obtained from naive CXCR3- CD8+ T cells from blood. Source of these receptors: a human donor in good health. Some clones in this sample may be carry-over from other donors' samples. The CDR3 runs from the conserved cysteine through the conserved F or W. Clone sizes are given selectively: once, few, many, or a class where the clone is expanded.

J | size | V | CDR3
TRBJ2-3 | - | TRBV29-1 | CSVGGGEISTDTQYF
TRBJ1-4 | - | TRBV4-3 | CASSQDKAYLGSNEKLFF
TRBJ1-2 | - | TRBV5-1 | CASSTGQGKFYGYTF
TRBJ2-7 | - | TRBV20-1 | CSAAPGLPPYEQYF
TRBJ2-7 | - | TRBV11-2 | CASSPRDRGLEQYF
TRBJ2-3 | - | TRBV7-3 | CASSWTGGDTDTQYF
TRBJ2-3 | medium-sized | TRBV7-2 | CASSLDSFSGTQYF
TRBJ2-7 | - | TRBV20-1 | CSARSAVSSYEQYF
TRBJ2-3 | - | TRBV12-3/TRBV12-4 | CASSSTSGGSSTDTQYF
TRBJ2-7 | - | TRBV2 | CASSIGLAGASYEQYF
TRBJ1-4 | - | TRBV7-3 | CASSFLWDNEKLFF
TRBJ2-7 | - | TRBV7-3 | CASSPSADTYEQYF
TRBJ2-1 | - | TRBV12-3/TRBV12-4 | CASSLPLAGGDNEQFF
TRBJ2-3 | - | TRBV6-5 | CASKNWGTDMDTQYF
TRBJ1-1 | - | TRBV4-1 | CASSQPGQGNTEAFF
TRBJ2-5 | - | TRBV28 | CASSTRDREETQYF
TRBJ1-1 | - | TRBV4-2 | CASSQVGEVSTEAFF
TRBJ2-1 | - | TRBV3-1 | CASSPGGRAYNEQFF
TRBJ2-3 | - | TRBV23-1 | CASSQSVWRGMLADTQYF
TRBJ2-3 | - | TRBV20-1 | CSATGEGGTDTQYF
TRBJ2-1 | - | TRBV12-3/TRBV12-4 | CASSLGTGWGYEQYF
TRBJ2-7 | - | TRBV29-1 | CSVGTNSYEQYF
TRBJ2-1 | - | TRBV27 | CASSLTPGGSYNEQFF
TRBJ1-1 | - | TRBV25-1 | CASSEWGREAFF
TRBJ2-3 | - | TRBV6-2/TRBV6-3 | CASRDRLAGVRTDTQYF
TRBJ2-1 | - | TRBV6-4 | CASSDVPKNEQFF
TRBJ1-2 | - | TRBV7-9 | CASSSRGANYGYTF
TRBJ1-2 | - | TRBV5-1 | CASSPEPGYGYTF
TRBJ1-1 | - | TRBV19 | CASSNDQGQAFF
TRBJ2-7 | - | TRBV12-3/TRBV12-4 | CASRQGFEQYF
TRBJ2-7 | - | TRBV4-3 | CASSQDAAGVAEQYF
TRBJ2-7 | - | TRBV6-2/TRBV6-3 | CASSYEPQRPYEQYF
TRBJ1-4 | - | TRBV28 | CASSFPGALFF
TRBJ2-3 | - | TRBV12-3/TRBV12-4 | CASSPTDYDTQYF
TRBJ2-1 | - | TRBV7-9 | CASSLLDKGDNEQFF
TRBJ1-2 | - | TRBV20-1 | CSALELEFYGYTF
TRBJ1-1 | - | TRBV6-6 | CASTFLGTENTEAFF
TRBJ2-7 | - | TRBV28 | CASSLAGGTYEQYF
TRBJ1-1 | - | TRBV7-6 | CASSLYGNTEAFF
TRBJ1-4 | - | TRBV6-6 | CASRPALYEKLFF
TRBJ1-2 | - | TRBV7-9 | CASSLLVSPNYGYTF
TRBJ2-7 | - | TRBV20-1 | CSARQSGEWYEQYF
TRBJ2-5 | - | TRBV7-9 | CASRPRDSAYETQYF
TRBJ2-1 | - | TRBV20-1 | CSAGRAGRYNEQFF
TRBJ1-1 | - | TRBV15 | CATSRNRVTNTEAFF
TRBJ2-7 | - | TRBV29-1 | CSVEIGPVEQYF
TRBJ1-5 | - | TRBV6-2/TRBV6-3 | CASASGVGNQPQHF
TRBJ1-1 | - | TRBV29-1 | CSVGQGVEAFF
TRBJ2-5 | - | TRBV12-3/TRBV12-4 | CASRRGETQYF
TRBJ2-7 | - | TRBV5-6 | CASSSPLAGSAYEQYF
TRBJ2-7 | - | TRBV29-1 | CSAFGQYSYEQYF
TRBJ2-7 | - | TRBV28 | CASSPRQGPTYEQYF
TRBJ2-4 | - | TRBV28 | CASPPGTTLAKNIQYF
TRBJ2-7 | - | TRBV12-3/TRBV12-4 | CASSGDREQYF
TRBJ2-7 | - | TRBV20-1 | CSADRGRAYEQYF